Detailed here is one T cell receptor (beta chain). Sequenced by immunoSEQ multiplex PCR; TCRdb stores in-frame clones only, minus some. The sample comprises fewer than 150,000 clones, 84% of which are singletons, and 3% to 4.5% rests with the top ten. These data are taken from a study of blood T cell repertoires in COVID-19. Between the trimmed V and J ends, which lost 7 bases and 8 bases, there was a span of 18 bases. CDR1 is MNHEY, CDR2 SMNVEV, per germline (reference sequence). This CDR3 is built from 14 residues. This chain uses TRBV27 with TRBJ2-1; a weak D match, TRBD2 (5 bases). The specimen was PBMCs or T cells enriched from blood (not recorded which). The source of this sequence is a man aged 45-65 years in a cohort exposed to, infected with or recovered from COVID-19 (not recorded which). The CDR3 loop reads CASTSLGGGYEQFF. Written as DNA, the CDR3 is TGTGCCAGCACCTCTCTAGGCGGCGGGTATGAGCAGTTCTTC.